This T cell receptor beta chain was retrieved from a study of cytomegalovirus exposure and HLA in healthy donors. On the study more broadly: Later, an analysis reported that the approximately 120 validation repertoires had used the same platform as the roughly 700 first-cohort repertoires. The study's findings and limits: Researchers reported that three CMV-associated chains were confirmed in vitro as CMV antigen-specific. High specificity and sensitivity for cytomegalovirus status were reported for the classifier.

Clones were sequenced by immunoSEQ multiplex PCR, and TCRdb holds only the in-frame ones, with some missing. The table lists roughly 140,000 clones, 85% to 90% of them singletons. As for this clone: What it binds is unknown.

CDR1 and CDR2 (germline): SEHNR, FQNEAQ (reference sequence). This CDR3 comprises 15 residues. Trimming shortened V by 5 bases and J by 5 bases, and 16 bases separated the two germline ends. The gene calls are TRBV7-9 and TRBJ1-5, with D uncertain. The sequenced sample consisted of PBMCs. This sequence originates from a woman aged 18-29 years in good health and CMV-seropositive. For the CDR3, the DNA is TGTGCCAGCAGCCTGGGGTCGGGGAGGGATCAGCCCCAGCATTTT. Amino acid sequence: CASSLGSGRDQPQHF.